The present TCR beta chain was sequenced within a study of T cells after yellow fever vaccination. Looking at the study overall: SMART-Seq v4 Ultra Low Input prepared libraries from low-cell fractions.

This clonotype was observed a handful of times. Its cognate antigen is unknown. Study-level results: Post-booster samples contained most primary-vaccination clones (around 95% CD4, about 90% CD8).

Via MiXCR, TCRdb re-called the 5' RACE reads, giving one row per CDR3 protein. Found here are 300,000 to 350,000 distinct CDR3 sequences, around 8.1% of them singletons; the top ten hold approximately 18%. The junction had 4 bases not matched to a gene; V was cut back by 2 bases and J by 4 bases. Germline lookup yields CDR1 MNHNS and CDR2 SASEGT. The CDR3 loop spans 15 amino acids. The sequence derives from a man aged 18 to 35 who received the YFV17D yellow fever vaccine. Sequenced here: PBMCs, sampled roughly seven weeks after the first yellow fever vaccination. The genes are TRBV6-1 and TRBJ2-3, with TRBD2 matching 9 bases. CDR3 region: CASSEKSSGADTQYF. Here the CDR3 DNA reads TGTGCCAGCAGTGAAAAATCTAGCGGGGCAGATACGCAGTATTTT.